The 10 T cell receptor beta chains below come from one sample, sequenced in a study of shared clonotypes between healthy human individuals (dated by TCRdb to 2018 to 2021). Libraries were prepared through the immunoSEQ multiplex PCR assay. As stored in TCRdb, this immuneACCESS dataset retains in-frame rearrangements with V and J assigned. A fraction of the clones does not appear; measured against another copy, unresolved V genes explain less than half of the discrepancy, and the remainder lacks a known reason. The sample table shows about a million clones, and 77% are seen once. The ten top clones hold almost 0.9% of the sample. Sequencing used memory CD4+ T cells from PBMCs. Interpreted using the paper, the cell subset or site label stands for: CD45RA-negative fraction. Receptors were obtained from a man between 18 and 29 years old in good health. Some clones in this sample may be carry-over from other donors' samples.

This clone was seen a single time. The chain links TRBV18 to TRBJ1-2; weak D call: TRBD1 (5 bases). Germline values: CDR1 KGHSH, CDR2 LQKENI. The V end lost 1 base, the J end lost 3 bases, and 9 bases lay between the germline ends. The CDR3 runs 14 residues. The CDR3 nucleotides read TGTGCCAGCTCACCACGGGACGGCCACTATGGCTACACCTTC. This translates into CASSPRDGHYGYTF.

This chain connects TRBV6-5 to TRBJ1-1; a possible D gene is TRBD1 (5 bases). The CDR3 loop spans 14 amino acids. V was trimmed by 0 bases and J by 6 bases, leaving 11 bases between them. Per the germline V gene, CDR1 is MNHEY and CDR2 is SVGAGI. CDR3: CASSYSWVGAEAFF. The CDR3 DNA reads TGTGCCAGCAGTTACTCGTGGGTGGGGGCTGAAGCTTTCTTT.

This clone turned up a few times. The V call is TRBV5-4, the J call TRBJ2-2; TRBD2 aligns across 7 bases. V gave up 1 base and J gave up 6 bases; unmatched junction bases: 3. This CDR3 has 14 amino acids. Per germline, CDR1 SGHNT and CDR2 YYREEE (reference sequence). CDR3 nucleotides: TGTGCCAGCAGCTTGCTGGGAGGGCCCGGGGAGCTGTTTTTT. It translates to CASSLLGGPGELFF.

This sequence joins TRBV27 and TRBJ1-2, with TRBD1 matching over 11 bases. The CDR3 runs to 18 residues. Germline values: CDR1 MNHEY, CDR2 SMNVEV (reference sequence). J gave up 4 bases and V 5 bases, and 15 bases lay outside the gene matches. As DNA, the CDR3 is TGTGCCAGCAGTCCAATGGGACAGGGGGGAAGCCCCTCCTATGGCTACACCTTC. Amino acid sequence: CASSPMGQGGSPSYGYTF.

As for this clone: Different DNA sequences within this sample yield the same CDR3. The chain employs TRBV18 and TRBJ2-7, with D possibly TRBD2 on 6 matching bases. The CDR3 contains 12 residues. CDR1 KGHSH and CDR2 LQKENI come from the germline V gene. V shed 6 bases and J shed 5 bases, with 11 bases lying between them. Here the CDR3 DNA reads TGTGCCAGCTCCCCGTCGGGGGACGAGCAGTACTTC. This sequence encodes CASSPSGDEQYF.

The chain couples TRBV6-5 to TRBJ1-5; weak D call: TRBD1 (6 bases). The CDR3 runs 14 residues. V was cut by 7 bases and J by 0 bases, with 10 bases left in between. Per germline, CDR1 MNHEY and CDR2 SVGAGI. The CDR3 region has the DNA TGTGCCAGCAAGATGGACAGTAGCAATCAGCCCCAGCATTTT. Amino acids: CASKMDSSNQPQHF.

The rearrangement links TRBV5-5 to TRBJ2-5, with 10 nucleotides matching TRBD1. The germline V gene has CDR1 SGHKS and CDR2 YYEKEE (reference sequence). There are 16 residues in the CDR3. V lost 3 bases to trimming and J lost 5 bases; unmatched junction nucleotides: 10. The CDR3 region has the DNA TGTGCCAGCAGCTCCAGATCGGGACAGGGGTGGGAGACCCAGTACTTC. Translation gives CASSSRSGQGWETQYF.

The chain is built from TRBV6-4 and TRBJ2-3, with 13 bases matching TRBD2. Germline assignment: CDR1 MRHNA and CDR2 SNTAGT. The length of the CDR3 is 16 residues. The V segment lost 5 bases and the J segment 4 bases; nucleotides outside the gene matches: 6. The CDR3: CASSLRTSGSADTQYF. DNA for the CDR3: TGTGCCAGCAGTCTTAGGACTAGCGGGAGTGCAGATACGCAGTATTTT.

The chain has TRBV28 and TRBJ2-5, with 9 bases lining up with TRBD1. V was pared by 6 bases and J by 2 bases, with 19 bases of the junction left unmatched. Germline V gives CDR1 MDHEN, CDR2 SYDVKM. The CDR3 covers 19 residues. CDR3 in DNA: TGTGCCAGCAGCCGACCTGGGGGGGGACAGGGAACGAATCAAGAGACCCAGTACTTC. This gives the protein CASSRPGGGQGTNQETQYF.

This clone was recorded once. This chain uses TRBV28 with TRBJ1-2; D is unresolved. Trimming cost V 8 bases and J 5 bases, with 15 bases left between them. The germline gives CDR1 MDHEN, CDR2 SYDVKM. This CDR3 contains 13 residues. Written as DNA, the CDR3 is TGTGCCAGCCTGGGAACGACGATTTATGGCTACACCTTC. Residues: CASLGTTIYGYTF.